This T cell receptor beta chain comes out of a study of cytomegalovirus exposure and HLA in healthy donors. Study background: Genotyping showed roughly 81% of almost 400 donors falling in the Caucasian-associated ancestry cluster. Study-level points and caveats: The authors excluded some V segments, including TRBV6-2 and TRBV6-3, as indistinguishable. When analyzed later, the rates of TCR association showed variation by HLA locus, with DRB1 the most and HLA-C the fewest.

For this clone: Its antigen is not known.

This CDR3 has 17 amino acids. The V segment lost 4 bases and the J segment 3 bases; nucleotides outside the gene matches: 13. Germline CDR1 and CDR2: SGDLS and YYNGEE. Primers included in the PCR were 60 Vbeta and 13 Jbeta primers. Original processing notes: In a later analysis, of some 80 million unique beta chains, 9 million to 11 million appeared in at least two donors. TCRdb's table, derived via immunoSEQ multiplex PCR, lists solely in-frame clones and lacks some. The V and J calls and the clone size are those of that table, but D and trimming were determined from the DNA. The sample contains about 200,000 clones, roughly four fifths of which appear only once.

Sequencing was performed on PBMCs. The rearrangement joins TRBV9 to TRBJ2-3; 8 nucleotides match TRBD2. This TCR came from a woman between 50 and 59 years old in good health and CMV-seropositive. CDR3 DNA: TGTGCCAGCAGCCTTCAGCACGGGGGGGTGGGAACAGATACGCAGTATTTT. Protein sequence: CASSLQHGGVGTDTQYF. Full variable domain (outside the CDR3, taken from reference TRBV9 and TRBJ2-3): DSGVTQTPKHLITATGQRVTLRCSPRSGDLSVYWYQQSLDQGLQFLIQYYNGEERAKGNILERFSAQQFPDLHSELNLSSLELGDSALYFCASSLQHGGVGTDTQYFGPGTRLTVL.